The sequence of this T cell receptor beta chain was determined in a study of cytomegalovirus exposure and HLA in healthy donors. Findings and limits, study-wide: A prior analysis recorded that most TCR beta V segments were productive about 87% or about 30% of the time. Among the most significant clusters, several appeared linked to common viral pathogens in a later analysis. In a later analysis, HLA-associated beta chains showed higher expansion and lower generation probabilities than comparable chains.

Healthy bone marrow donors made up the donors. 60 Vbeta and 13 Jbeta primers were used in PCR. Some clones are missing from TCRdb's copy, which holds only in-frame ones; the method was immunoSEQ multiplex PCR. This repertoire shows approximately 130,000 clones, 76% found once; its top ten account for 1.8%. This CDR3 has 18 amino acids. Germline lookup yields CDR1 SEHNR and CDR2 FQNEAQ (reference sequence). V shed 4 bases and J 0 bases; nucleotides not matched to a gene: 11. Concerning this clone itself: No antigen is known for it.

This sequence joins TRBV7-9 and TRBJ1-1; 10 bases match TRBD1. Specimen: PBMCs. This TCR derives from a female donor in good health and CMV-seropositive. The CDR3 nucleotides are TGTGCCAGCAGCTCTGTCCGGGACAGGGGCGTCATGAACACTGAAGCTTTCTTT. It yields the protein CASSSVRDRGVMNTEAFF.